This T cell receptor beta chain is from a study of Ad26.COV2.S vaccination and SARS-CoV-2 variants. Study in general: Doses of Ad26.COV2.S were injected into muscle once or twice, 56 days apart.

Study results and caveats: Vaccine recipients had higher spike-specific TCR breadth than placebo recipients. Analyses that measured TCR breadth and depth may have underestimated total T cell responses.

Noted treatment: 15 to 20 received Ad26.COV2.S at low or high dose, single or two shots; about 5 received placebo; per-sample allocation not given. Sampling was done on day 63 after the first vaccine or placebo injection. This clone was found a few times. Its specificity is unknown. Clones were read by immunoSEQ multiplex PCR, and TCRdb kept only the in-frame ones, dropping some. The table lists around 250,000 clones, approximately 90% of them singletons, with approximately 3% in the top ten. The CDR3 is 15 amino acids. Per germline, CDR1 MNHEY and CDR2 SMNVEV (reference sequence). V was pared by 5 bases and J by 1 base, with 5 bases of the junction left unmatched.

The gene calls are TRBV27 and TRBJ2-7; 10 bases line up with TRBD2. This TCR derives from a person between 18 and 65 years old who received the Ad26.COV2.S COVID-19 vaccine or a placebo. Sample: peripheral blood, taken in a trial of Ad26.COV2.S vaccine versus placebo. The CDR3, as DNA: TGTGCCAGCAGTCGGACTAGCGGCTTATCCTACGAGCAGTACTTC. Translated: CASSRTSGLSYEQYF.